The clone carrying this T cell receptor (beta chain) appeared a few times. Its antigen is still unknown. The primer mix had 60 Vbeta and 13 Jbeta primers. Authors' analysis steps: A later analysis counted tens of millions of unique TCR beta chains, some 12 million shared. Repertoires were generated with immunoSEQ multiplex PCR, while TCRdb's copy carries only in-frame clones and drops some. That table supplies the V and J calls and clone size; D and trimming were determined from the DNA. The table lists under 170,000 clones, 75% to 85% of them singletons, with roughly 4% in the top ten. This sample is drawn from a study of cytomegalovirus exposure and HLA in healthy donors. Study in general: Caucasian-associated ancestry cluster membership applied to 75% to 85% of under 450 genotyped donors.

Study observations and caveats: Prior analysis indicated that the majority of TCR beta V segments exhibited productivity approximately 87% or approximately 30% of the time. Investigators reported 164 TCR beta chains as tied to cytomegalovirus.

CDR1 is LGHNA, CDR2 YSLEER, per germline. V dropped 2 bases and J dropped 0 bases, with 12 bases sitting between them. The CDR3 spans 16 residues. The chain joins TRBV4-3 to TRBJ2-3, with D hard to call. Sequenced sample: PBMCs. The source of this sequence is a human donor in good health. CDR3 in DNA: TGCGCCAGCAGCCAAAACTATGAAGGTAGCACAGATACGCAGTATTTT. Translating gives CASSQNYEGSTDTQYF.